The rows below give T cell receptor beta chains drawn from one sample of a study of T cells in Graves' hyperthyroidism and ophthalmopathy. MiXCR was run by TCRdb on the multiplex PCR reads, yielding one entry per CDR3 protein. The sample lists 530,000 or so distinct CDR3 sequences; 46% were seen once. Sequenced material: peripheral blood or thyroid tissue (not recorded which). These receptors came from a woman under 30 with Graves' hyperthyroidism. CDR3s include the opening cysteine and the closing phenylalanine or tryptophan. A D gene is named only where the DNA matches it firmly. Clone sizes are given selectively: once, few, many, or a class where the clone is expanded.

j_call clone_size v_call d_call cdr3_nt cdr3_aa
TRBJ2-5 many TRBV5-5 TRBD1 TGTGCCAGCAGTTATATTCTGACAGGGTTAGAGACCCAGTACTTC CASSYILTGLETQYF
TRBJ2-7 many TRBV7-9 TRBD1 TGTGCCAGCAGCTTCAAGACAGGGGGCTCCTACGAGCAGTACTTC CASSFKTGGSYEQYF
TRBJ2-2 - TRBV10-3 - - CAISESGQGPPGSCFF
TRBJ2-2 many TRBV20-1 TRBD2 TGCAGTGCTACGGGCGGGAGGGGTATTACCGGGGAGCTGTTTTTT CSATGGRGITGELFF
TRBJ1-1 many TRBV4-2 - TGTGCCAGCAGCCAAGAACAGCTAAACACTGAAGCTTTCTTT CASSQEQLNTEAFF
TRBJ2-7 - TRBV5-6 - TGTGCCAGCAGCTTCTCCTCCTCCTACGAGCAGTACTTC CASSFSSSYEQYF
TRBJ1-1 few TRBV27 - TGTGCCAGCAGTTGGGAACAGGGCGTGGACACTGAAGCTTTCTTT CASSWEQGVDTEAFF
TRBJ2-3 many TRBV14 - TGTGCCAGCAGCCAGGACCCGGCTACAGATACGCAGTATTTT CASSQDPATDTQYF
TRBJ1-2 once TRBV24-1 - TGTGCCACCAGCGTTGAAGGCGGGGGCGGCTACACCTTC CATSVEGGGGYTF
TRBJ2-7 few TRBV18 - TGTGCCAGCTCACCAGAGACCGGGCCGCGCCTTTACGAGCAGTACTTC CASSPETGPRLYEQYF
TRBJ2-1 few TRBV7-2 - TGTGCCAGCGCTCGGGGAAAATACAATGAGCAGTTCTTC CASARGKYNEQFF
TRBJ1-2 once TRBV6-5 - TGTGCCAGCAGTCCAAGACTAGCGGGTTCCTACTATGGCTACACCTTC CASSPRLAGSYYGYTF
TRBJ2-5 many TRBV7-2 - TGTGCCAGCAGCTTGGGACTGGGGGCAGGGACCCAGTACTTC CASSLGLGAGTQYF
TRBJ2-5 once TRBV2 TRBD2 TGTGCCAGCAGTGAGGGACTGACTAGCGGGACTGAGACCCAGTACTTC CASSEGLTSGTETQYF
TRBJ2-7 - TRBV2 - TGTGCCAGCAGGGCGACGGCCTCCTACGAGCAGTACTTC CASRATASYEQYF
TRBJ2-1 - TRBV9 - TGTGCCAGCAGCGTCGGGACGGGTTACAATGAGCAGTTCTTC CASSVGTGYNEQFF
TRBJ2-5 - TRBV7-2 TRBD2 TGTGCCAGCAGCCACGGGACTAGGTCGTTCTTC CASSHGTRSFF
TRBJ1-1 - TRBV10-3 - TGTGCCATCAGTGGGTTTTTAGGGGATGAAGCTTTCTTT CAISGFLGDEAFF
TRBJ2-2 few TRBV2 TRBD1 TGTGCCAGCTCCCCCGGGACAGGGCGAAACACCGGGGAGCTGTTTTTT CASSPGTGRNTGELFF
TRBJ1-2 - TRBV7-2 - TGTGCCAGCAGCTTAGGGGGGTCAGGTGTCCCGAATGGCTACACCTTC CASSLGGSGVPNGYTF
TRBJ2-7 many TRBV29-1 TRBD2 TGCAGCGTTGGGACTAGCGGGAGGGCCTACGAGCAGTACTTC CSVGTSGRAYEQYF
TRBJ1-1 many TRBV15 - TGTGCCACCAGCAGCCCCCCAAGACCCATGGACACTGAAGCTTTCTTT CATSSPPRPMDTEAFF
TRBJ1-1 - TRBV12-3/TRBV12-4 - TGTGCCAGCAGTGGCCCAGGGAGGACTGAAGCTTTCTTT CASSGPGRTEAFF
TRBJ2-1 few TRBV2 - TGTGCCAGCAGCGGAGATCCTAATGAGCAGTTCTTC CASSGDPNEQFF
TRBJ2-7 many TRBV19 - TGTGCCAGTAGTATGGGCAGGAGTTACGAGCAGTACTTC CASSMGRSYEQYF
TRBJ1-6 - TRBV20-1 - TGCAGTGCTAGAGTCGAGGGGTTGTATAATTCACCCCTCCACTTT CSARVEGLYNSPLHF
TRBJ1-1 many TRBV14 - TGTGCCAGCAGCCAAGTCAGTTTGACGGAAGCTTTCTTT CASSQVSLTEAFF
TRBJ2-7 - TRBV7-9 - TGTGCCAGCAGCCAGACAGCCTACAATCAGTACTTC CASSQTAYNQYF
TRBJ1-2 - TRBV6-5 - TGTGCCAGCAGCTTGCAGGGGTATGATTATGGCTACACCTTC CASSLQGYDYGYTF
TRBJ2-1 many TRBV9 - TGTGCCAGCAGTGTTGAGGGCAATGAGCAGTTCTTC CASSVEGNEQFF
TRBJ1-1 many TRBV6-5 - TGTGCCAGCAGTTACAGGGGACGTGGCACTGAAGCTTTCTTT CASSYRGRGTEAFF
TRBJ1-3 - TRBV7-2 TRBD1 TGTGCCAGCAGTTTCAGGACAGGGGATGGCTACACCATATATTTT CASSFRTGDGYTIYF
TRBJ1-2 - TRBV5-1 TRBD1 TGCGCCAGCAGCCCGGGACAGGGCCCCCTCTCTAACTATGGCTACACCTTC CASSPGQGPLSNYGYTF
TRBJ2-2 few TRBV15 - TGTGCCACCAGCAGAGATTTAGGGGGGGAGCTGTTTTTT CATSRDLGGELFF
TRBJ1-2 many TRBV5-5 - TGTGCCAGCAGCTTGCCGGGGGTGAACTATGGCTACACCTTC CASSLPGVNYGYTF
TRBJ2-5 - TRBV7-9 TRBD2 TGTGCTAGAGATAACCAGCGGGAGGGCCAAGAGACCCAGTACTTC CARDNQREGQETQYF
TRBJ1-2 - TRBV27 - TGTGCCAGCAGTTTCAGTCCGGGCCCCGTGACCTTC CASSFSPGPVTF
TRBJ1-1 many TRBV19 - TGTGCCAGTAGCCCAACGGGCAGCCTGAACACTGAAGCTTTCTTT CASSPTGSLNTEAFF
TRBJ1-1 - TRBV7-3 - TGTGCCAGCAGCTTATCAGGGGCCATGAACACTGGAGCTTTCTTT CASSLSGAMNTGAFF
TRBJ2-2 - TRBV29-1 TRBD2 TGCAGCGTTGCGGTCTTGCGGTCTAGCGGGAGACCCGGGGAGCTGTTTTTT CSVAVLRSSGRPGELFF
TRBJ2-3 - TRBV29-1 - TGCAGCGTTGAAGATCTGACAGCGACAGATACGCAGTATTTT CSVEDLTATDTQYF
TRBJ1-5 many TRBV2 - TGTGCCAGCAGTGAAGCGGAGGTCCCGCCGCCGGCCCAGCATTTT CASSEAEVPPPAQHF
TRBJ2-5 - TRBV18 - TGTGCCAGCGTTGACCCAGACCAAGAGACCCAGTACTTC CASVDPDQETQYF
TRBJ2-7 - TRBV20-1 - TGCAGTGCTGAGTCAAGCTACTCCTACGAGCAGTACTTC CSAESSYSYEQYF
TRBJ1-4 - TRBV12-3/TRBV12-4 TRBD1 TGTGCCAGCAGTTCCGACAGGGTGACCTACAATGAAAAACTGTTTTTT CASSSDRVTYNEKLFF
TRBJ2-3 - TRBV19 - TGTGCCAGTAGTATAGTAGGGAGGACAACAGATACGCAGTATTTT CASSIVGRTTDTQYF
TRBJ1-1 many TRBV7-2 - TGTGCCAGCAGCTCCTTTGGAGGACTCACTGAAGCTTTCTTT CASSSFGGLTEAFF
TRBJ1-1 few TRBV10-2 - TGCGCCAGCAGTGATCGGGGCCAGGTGGGAGCTTTCTTT CASSDRGQVGAFF
TRBJ2-7 - TRBV10-3 TRBD1 TGTGCCATTGGGACAGGGGGGCCCTACGAACAGTACTTC CAIGTGGPYEQYF
TRBJ1-2 many TRBV20-1 - TGCAGCCAACAACAGGACTATGGCTACACCTTC CSQQQDYGYTF
TRBJ1-1 - TRBV5-1 TRBD1 TGCGCCAGCAGCTCTGTCCCGGGACAGGGAACCTACACTGAAGCTTTCTTT CASSSVPGQGTYTEAFF
TRBJ1-1 many TRBV3-1 - TGTGCCAGCAGCCAAGTGGGGAGCACTGAAGCTTTCTTT CASSQVGSTEAFF